The 32 T cell receptor beta chains below were found in one sample sequenced in a study of shared clonotypes between healthy human individuals. Terminally differentiated effector memory CD45RA+ cells were excluded by CCR7 positive selection of CD45RO-negative cells. Some clones are missing from TCRdb's copy, which holds only in-frame ones; the method was immunoSEQ multiplex PCR. The sample has about 2.2 million clones, over 85% seen once. The sample taken for sequencing was naive CD8+ T cells from PBMCs. The origin of the receptors is a man aged 18 to 29 in good health. Some clones in this sample may be carry-over from other donors' samples.

There are a few counts of this clone. The chain combines TRBV27 with TRBJ2-1, with no clear D. CDR3 length equals 11 residues. In germline, CDR1 is MNHEY, CDR2 SMNVEV (reference sequence). The V and J ends lost 1 base and 7 bases respectively, with 2 bases between them. The CDR3 nucleotides read TGTGCCAGCAGTTTATGGAATGAGCAGTTCTTC. It translates to CASSLWNEQFF.

This chain joins TRBV7-3 and TRBJ2-3; D gene uncertain. Trimming took off 1 base at V and 5 bases at J, with 7 bases between the two ends. The germline gives CDR1 SGHTA, CDR2 FQGTGA. CDR3 length: 13 residues. This chain's CDR3 is CASSLILGDTQYF. The CDR3 DNA reads TGTGCCAGCAGCTTAATTCTGGGAGATACGCAGTATTTT.

This CDR3 is CASSPNGGAAYGYTF. DNA of the CDR3: TGTGCCAGCAGTCCCAATGGTGGGGCGGCCTATGGCTACACCTTC. J is TRBJ1-2 and V is TRBV28; tentatively, D is TRBD1 (5 bases). CDR3 length: 15 residues. Trimming removed 5 bases at V and 4 bases at J, with 17 bases between. Germline values: CDR1 MDHEN, CDR2 SYDVKM.

This chain joins TRBV6-6 and TRBJ2-5; 7 nucleotides match TRBD2. The length of the CDR3 is 16 residues. Unmatched junction bases numbered 18, after V lost 9 bases and J lost 5 bases. The germline gives CDR1 MNHNY, CDR2 SVGAGI (reference sequence). The CDR3 is CASHDPGEGLGETQYF. CDR3 nucleotides: TGTGCCAGTCACGATCCTGGGGAGGGCCTAGGGGAGACCCAGTACTTC.

The V and J genes are TRBV7-2 and TRBJ2-1; D uncertain. The length of the CDR3 is 14 residues. V lost 3 bases and J lost 10, with 16 bases in between. Germline V gives CDR1 SGHTA, CDR2 FQGNSA. The DNA of the CDR3 is TGTGCCAGCAGCTTTCTTGCGGCTGCCCAAGAGCAGTTCTTC. It encodes CASSFLAAAQEQFF.

The V call is TRBV27, the J call TRBJ2-1, with no clear D. The V end lost 0 bases, the J end lost 7 bases, and 10 bases lay between the germline ends. From germline, CDR1 is MNHEY and CDR2 SMNVEV (reference sequence). The CDR3 spans 14 residues. CDR3 bases: TGTGCCAGCAGTTTATCCCCGTACGCGAATGAGCAGTTCTTC. Translating it yields CASSLSPYANEQFF.

CDR3 residues: CATSWRGQTEAFF. DNA for the CDR3: TGTGCCACCTCATGGAGAGGTCAGACTGAAGCTTTCTTT. The chain uses TRBV19 and TRBJ1-1; unclear D gene. The CDR3 is made up of 13 amino acids. V was clipped by 10 bases and J by 5 bases, with 17 bases between them. CDR1 and CDR2 from the germline V gene are LNHDA and SQIVND (reference sequence).

This clone was recorded only once. At the DNA level, this CDR3 is encoded by other sequences in the same sample as well. J is TRBJ2-7 and V is TRBV5-1; the D is unclear. V dropped 0 bases and J dropped 2 bases, with 12 bases sitting between them. Germline V lookup: CDR1 SGHRS, CDR2 YFSETQ. The CDR3 is 15 residues long. The CDR3 protein is CASSLGPGQPYEQYF. The DNA for the CDR3 is TGCGCCAGCAGCTTGGGGCCTGGTCAGCCCTACGAGCAGTACTTC.

This chain joins TRBV7-8 and TRBJ1-1; TRBD1 is a possible D gene (5 bases). V lost 5 bases to trimming and J lost 5 bases, with 12 bases between them. The V gene's germline CDR1 is SGHVS and CDR2 FQNEAQ. The CDR3 runs to 13 residues. CDR3 DNA: TGTGCCAGCAGCCCCGGGGCTTGGACTGAAGCTTTCTTT. As protein: CASSPGAWTEAFF.

CDR3 sequence (DNA): TGTGCCAGCAGTCCCCGAGGACGGTACCAAGAGACCCAGTACTTC. It codes for CASSPRGRYQETQYF. The chain joins TRBV28 to TRBJ2-5, with no clear D. Germline V CDR1 and CDR2: MDHEN, SYDVKM. The ends were cut back, 5 bases at V and 0 bases at J, with 13 bases in the middle. The CDR3 spans 15 residues. Full variable domain (outside the CDR3, taken from reference TRBV28 and TRBJ2-5): DVKVTQSSRYLVKRTGEKVFLECVQDMDHENMFWYRQDPGLGLRLIYFSYDVKMKEKGDIPEGYSVSREKKERFSLILESASTNQTSMYLCASSPRGRYQETQYFGPGTRLLVL.

This clone was observed a single time. The genes are TRBV29-1 and TRBJ2-1, with a possible D match to TRBD2 (5 bases). Trimming stripped 3 bases from V and 8 bases from J, with 20 bases between. The CDR3 contains 15 residues. Germline V gene sequence: CDR1 SQVTM, CDR2 ANQGSEA. CDR3 DNA: TGCAGCGTTGATGGCGCTAGCTCGGGTTGGGATGAGCAGTTCTTC. It translates to CSVDGASSGWDEQFF.

V usage is TRBV2 and J usage is TRBJ2-3; D is undetermined. The germline V gene encodes CDR1 SNHLY and CDR2 FYNNEI. V was trimmed by 2 bases and J by 0 bases, leaving 12 bases between them. The CDR3 has 16 residues. The CDR3: CASSEYLRLSTDTQYF. The CDR3 coding sequence is TGTGCCAGCAGTGAATATTTACGGCTGAGCACAGATACGCAGTATTTT.

The gene calls are TRBV5-1 and TRBJ2-7, with 7 bases identical to TRBD1. The length of the CDR3 is 17 residues. Trimming removed 7 bases from V and 5 bases from J; junction bases left unmatched: 21. CDR1 and CDR2 from the germline V gene are SGHRS and YFSETQ. CDR3 DNA: TGCGCCAGCCAAGCGATTTACCGGGACAGAGCTACGGACGAGCAGTACTTC. Translated, it gives CASQAIYRDRATDEQYF.

The chain combines TRBV9 with TRBJ2-1; 11 nucleotides line up with TRBD2. CDR1 SGDLS and CDR2 YYNGEE come from the germline V gene. Unmatched junction bases numbered 12, after V lost 4 bases and J lost 0 bases. The CDR3 loop spans 19 amino acids. DNA of the CDR3: TGTGCCAGCAGCTCCCGGACTAGCGGGCCCACGAGCTCCTACAATGAGCAGTTCTTC. It yields the protein CASSSRTSGPTSSYNEQFF.

This sequence joins TRBV4-3 and TRBJ1-2; D is perhaps TRBD1 (6 bases). This CDR3 contains 16 residues. CDR1 and CDR2 (germline): LGHNA, YSLEER. V dropped 1 base and J dropped 4 bases, with 16 bases sitting between them. The CDR3 region has the DNA TGCGCCAGCAGCCAAGGGGTCTCCGGGGGCGGCTATGGCTACACCTTC. It specifies CASSQGVSGGGYGYTF.

The chain is built from TRBV27 and TRBJ1-5, with D tentatively TRBD1 (5 bases). CDR1 and CDR2 (germline): MNHEY, SMNVEV (reference sequence). CDR3 length: 16 residues. The ends were cut back, 0 bases at V and 3 bases at J, with 12 bases in the middle. This chain's CDR3 is CASSLSAPRANQPQHF. In nucleotides, the CDR3 is TGTGCCAGCAGTTTATCGGCCCCCAGGGCCAATCAGCCCCAGCATTTT.

The rearrangement uses TRBV11-2 and TRBJ2-5; D not certain. CDR1 and CDR2 from the germline V gene are SGHAT and FQNNGV. The CDR3 consists of 14 residues. Trimming took off 1 base at V and 3 bases at J, with 9 bases between the two ends. DNA of the CDR3: TGTGCCAGCAGCTTAGTACGGGCCGAAGAGACCCAGTACTTC. Translating it yields CASSLVRAEETQYF.

This sequence joins TRBV7-6 and TRBJ1-4; D gene uncertain. The germline CDR1 and CDR2 sequences are SGHVS and FNYEAQ. The CDR3 loop spans 16 amino acids. The V end lost 5 bases, the J end lost 7 bases, and 20 bases lay between the germline ends. CDR3 loop: CASSPSPGEGSEKLFF. CDR3 nucleotides: TGTGCCAGCAGCCCTAGCCCAGGCGAAGGGTCTGAAAAACTGTTTTTT.

The CDR3 sequence: CAWSSTGEDYGYTF. The DNA of the CDR3 is TGTGCCTGGAGTTCGACAGGGGAGGACTATGGCTACACCTTC. The rearrangement uses TRBV30 and TRBJ1-2; TRBD1 matches 8 bases. This CDR3 has 14 amino acids. V shed 2 bases and J 3 bases; nucleotides not matched to a gene: 5. Germline V gene lookup returns CDR1 GTSNPN and CDR2 SVGIG (reference sequence).

The chain is built from TRBV2 and TRBJ1-5, with D perhaps TRBD1 (5 bases). This CDR3 comprises 15 residues. Germline V gives CDR1 SNHLY, CDR2 FYNNEI. V was clipped by 2 bases and J by 5 bases, with 13 bases between them. CDR3 DNA sequence: TGTGCCAGCAGTGAACTCGCAGGGTTCGATCAGCCCCAGCATTTT. It codes for CASSELAGFDQPQHF. The variable domain in full, with the rest retrieved from reference TRBV2 and TRBJ1-5, is EPEVTQTPSHQVTQMGQEVILRCVPISNHLYFYWYRQILGQKVEFLVSFYNNEISEKSEIFDDQFSVERPDGSNFTLKIRSTKLEDSAMYFCASSELAGFDQPQHFGDGTRLSIL.

Here the CDR3 DNA reads TGTGCCAGCAGCCCCTTCAGGGGGATGAACACTGAAGCTTTCTTT. Its translation is CASSPFRGMNTEAFF. This sequence joins TRBV9 and TRBJ1-1, with TRBD1 matching 7 bases. V lost 4 bases and J lost 0; bases outside the gene matches: 6. Germline lookup yields CDR1 SGDLS and CDR2 YYNGEE. This CDR3 has 15 residues.

V gene TRBV5-4 combines with J gene TRBJ2-7, with 10 positions matching TRBD2. The J segment lost 6 bases and the V segment lost 2 bases, leaving 11 bases of the junction unmatched. The CDR3 sequence is 16 residues long. The V gene's germline CDR1 is SGHNT and CDR2 YYREEE (reference sequence). CDR3 in DNA: TGTGCCAGCAGCTTTTCAGCGGGAGGGCCAATTGGCGAGCAGTACTTC. It specifies CASSFSAGGPIGEQYF.

The chain recombines TRBV5-6 with TRBJ2-1, with D hard to call. V lost 3 bases, J lost 10 bases, and 11 bases lay in between. Germline CDR1 and CDR2: SGHDT and YYEEEE. The CDR3 has 12 residues. The CDR3 loop reads CASSSPFDEQFF. Written as DNA, the CDR3 is TGTGCCAGCAGCTCTCCTTTCGACGAGCAGTTCTTC. Variable domain in full (rest from reference TRBV5-6 and TRBJ2-1): DAGVTQSPTHLIKTRGQQVTLRCSPKSGHDTVSWYQQALGQGPQFIFQYYEEEERQRGNFPDRFSGHQFPNYSSELNVNALLLGDSALYLCASSSPFDEQFFGPGTRLTVL.

The chain combines TRBV7-8 with TRBJ2-7; D remains unclear. The CDR3 has 14 residues. V shed 7 bases and J shed 5 bases, with 18 bases lying between them. CDR1 is SGHVS and CDR2 is FQNEAQ in the germline V gene. As DNA, the CDR3 is TGTGCCAGCATGCAGGTGGACCTTGAGAACGAGCAGTACTTC. This gives the protein CASMQVDLENEQYF.

This chain uses TRBV6-6 with TRBJ1-1; D might be TRBD1 (6 bases). Trimming took 8 bases from V and 11 from J, leaving 18 bases between them. CDR1 is MNHNY, CDR2 SVGAGI, per germline (reference sequence). This CDR3 spans 12 amino acids. The DNA of the CDR3 is TGTGCCAGCTCGACAGGAGAGAGAGTTGCTTTCTTT. It codes for CASSTGERVAFF.

As regards this clone: A read error may explain this, as a much larger clone is one base away. The V call is TRBV27, the J call TRBJ2-2; D is ambiguous. There are 12 residues in the CDR3. V was pared by 7 bases and J by 0 bases, with 3 bases between. Germline V gene lookup returns CDR1 MNHEY and CDR2 SMNVEV (reference sequence). CDR3 coding DNA: TGTGCCAGCATCGCGAACACCGGGGAGCTGTTTTTT. Encoded protein: CASIANTGELFF.

The V and J genes are TRBV7-9 and TRBJ1-1; D is unresolved. The CDR3 length is 15 residues. Trimming took off 6 bases at V and 6 bases at J, with 20 bases between the two ends. Germline V gene lookup returns CDR1 SEHNR and CDR2 FQNEAQ (reference sequence). CDR3: CASSRTTDHFAEAFF. CDR3 DNA: TGTGCCAGCAGTCGGACCACAGACCACTTCGCTGAAGCTTTCTTT. Full variable domain (missing parts from reference TRBV7-9 and TRBJ1-1): DTGVSQNPRHKITKRGQNVTFRCDPISEHNRLYWYRQTLGQGPEFLTYFQNEAQLEKSRLLSDRFSAERPKGSFSTLEIQRTEQGDSAMYLCASSRTTDHFAEAFFGQGTRLTVV.

The chain joins TRBV11-2 to TRBJ2-5; D gene uncertain. The end of the DNA aligns better with TRBJ2-7, so the J call may be wrong. The CDR3 extends over 12 amino acids. Looked up from germline, CDR1 is SGHAT and CDR2 is FQNNGV. CDR3 residues: CASSFGDYEQYF. CDR3 coding DNA: TGTGCCAGCAGCTTTGGGGACTACGAGCAGTACTTC.

The CDR3 spells CASSVEAVSYNEQFF. CDR3 DNA sequence: TGTGCCAGCAGCGTAGAGGCAGTCTCCTACAATGAGCAGTTCTTC. V and J are TRBV9 and TRBJ2-1; no clear D gene. V lost 0 bases and J 0 bases, leaving 7 bases between the germline ends. Germline CDR1 is SGDLS and CDR2 is YYNGEE. There are 15 residues in the CDR3.

The genes are TRBV10-3 and TRBJ1-1; the D is unclear. Germline values: CDR1 ENHRY, CDR2 SYGVKD. With 7 bases removed from V and 1 base from J, the gap between germline ends came to 10 bases. The CDR3 is made up of 13 amino acids. In nucleotides, the CDR3 is TGTGCCATCAAAGACCGAGGGAACACTGAAGCTTTCTTT. It yields the protein CAIKDRGNTEAFF.

The chain uses TRBV28 and TRBJ2-7, with 10 positions matching TRBD2. The ends lost 3 bases at V and 1 base at J; junction bases unmatched: 3. Germline assignment: CDR1 MDHEN and CDR2 SYDVKM. This CDR3 has 15 residues. The CDR3 loop reads CASSFSTSGSYEQYF. The CDR3 DNA reads as TGTGCCAGCAGTTTTTCGACTAGCGGGTCCTACGAGCAGTACTTC. Looking up the rest from reference TRBV28 and TRBJ2-7 gives the full variable domain: DVKVTQSSRYLVKRTGEKVFLECVQDMDHENMFWYRQDPGLGLRLIYFSYDVKMKEKGDIPEGYSVSREKKERFSLILESASTNQTSMYLCASSFSTSGSYEQYFGPGTRLTVT.

V usage is TRBV5-1 and J usage is TRBJ2-1; no firm D call. Germline CDR1 SGHRS, CDR2 YFSETQ. Trimming took 7 bases from V and 5 from J, leaving 13 bases between them. The CDR3 contains 13 residues. As DNA, the CDR3 is TGCGCCAGCTTTTTAACCACCGACAATGAGCAGTTCTTC. It specifies CASFLTTDNEQFF.